This TCR beta chain is from a study of siplizumab effects on memory and regulatory T cells. Broader study findings: Both greater diversity than memory cells and a major contribution to the alloresponse seemed to characterize naive T cells. Sequences below about 10^-5 frequency were poorly captured, limiting mapping of alloreactive clones.

The method was immunoSEQ multiplex PCR; TCRdb's version includes in-frame clones alone and lacks a portion of them. The sample records some 75,000 clones, 93% being singletons. The CDR3 covers 12 residues. Germline values: CDR1 SEHNR, CDR2 FQNEAQ (reference sequence). Losses at the gene ends were 4 bases for V and 6 bases for J; bases not matched to a gene: 0. In its sample, this clone was seen once. What it recognizes is unknown. Material for sequencing was CD8+ T cells sorted from blood. V and J are TRBV7-9 and TRBJ1-2, with 9 positions matching TRBD1. The sequence derives from a human donor in good health. The CDR3 DNA follows: TGTGCCAGCAGCTGGACAGGGGATGGCTACACCTTC. Translating gives CASSWTGDGYTF. Using reference TRBV7-9 and TRBJ1-2 for the parts outside the CDR3, the full variable domain is DTGVSQNPRHKITKRGQNVTFRCDPISEHNRLYWYRQTLGQGPEFLTYFQNEAQLEKSRLLSDRFSAERPKGSFSTLEIQRTEQGDSAMYLCASSWTGDGYTFGSGTRLTVV.